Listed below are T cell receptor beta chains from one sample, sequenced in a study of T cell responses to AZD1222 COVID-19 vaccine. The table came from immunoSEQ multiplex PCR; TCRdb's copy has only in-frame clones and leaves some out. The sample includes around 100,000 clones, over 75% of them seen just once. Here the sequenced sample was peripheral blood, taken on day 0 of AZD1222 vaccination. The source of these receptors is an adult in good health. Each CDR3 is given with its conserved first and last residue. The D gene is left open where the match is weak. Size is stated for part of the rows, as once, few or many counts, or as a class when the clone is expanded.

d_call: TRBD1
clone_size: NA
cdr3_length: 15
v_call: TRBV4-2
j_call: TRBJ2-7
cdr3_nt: TGTGCCAGCAGCCGGACGGGACAGGAAAACTACGAGCAGTACTTC
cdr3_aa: CASSRTGQENYEQYF

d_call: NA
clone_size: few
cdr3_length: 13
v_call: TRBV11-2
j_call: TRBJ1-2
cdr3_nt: TGTGCCAGCAGCTTAGGGGGCGAGTCCGGCTACACCTTC
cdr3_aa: CASSLGGESGYTF

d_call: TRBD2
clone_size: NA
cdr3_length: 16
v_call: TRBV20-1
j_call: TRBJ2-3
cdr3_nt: TGCAGTGCTAGTATATCGACTAGCGGGAGTTCAGATACGCAGTATTTT
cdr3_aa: CSASISTSGSSDTQYF

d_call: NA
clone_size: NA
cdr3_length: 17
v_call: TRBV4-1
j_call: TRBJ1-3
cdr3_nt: TGCGCCAGCAGCCAAGAGGGAACCCGGACGGCTGGAAACACCATATATTTT
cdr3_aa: CASSQEGTRTAGNTIYF

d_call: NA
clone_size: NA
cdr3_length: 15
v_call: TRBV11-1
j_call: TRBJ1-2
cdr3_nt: TGTGCCAGCAGCTTAGGTGAATGGGATCACTATGGCTACACCTTC
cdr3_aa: CASSLGEWDHYGYTF

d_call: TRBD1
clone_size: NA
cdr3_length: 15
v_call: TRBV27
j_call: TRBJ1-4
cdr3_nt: TGTGCCAGCAGCCCCAGGGGGACCTATAATGAAAAACTGTTTTTT
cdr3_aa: CASSPRGTYNEKLFF

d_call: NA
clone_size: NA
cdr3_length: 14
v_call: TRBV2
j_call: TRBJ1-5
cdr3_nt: TGTGCCAGCAGTCCCGATTGGAGCAATCAGCCCCAGCATTTT
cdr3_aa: CASSPDWSNQPQHF

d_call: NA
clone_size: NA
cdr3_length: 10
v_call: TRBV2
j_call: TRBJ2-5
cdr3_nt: TGTGCCAGCAAGACGGAGACCCAGTACTTC
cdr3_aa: CASKTETQYF

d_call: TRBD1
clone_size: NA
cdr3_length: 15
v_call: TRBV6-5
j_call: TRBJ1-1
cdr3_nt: TGTGCCAGCAGTTACGGACAGGGGAAGAACACTGAAGCTTTCTTT
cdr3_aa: CASSYGQGKNTEAFF

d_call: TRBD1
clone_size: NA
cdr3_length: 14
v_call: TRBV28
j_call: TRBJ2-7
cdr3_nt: TGTGCCAGCAGTTCCGGACAGGGGCCCTACGAGCAGTACTTC
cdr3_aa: CASSSGQGPYEQYF

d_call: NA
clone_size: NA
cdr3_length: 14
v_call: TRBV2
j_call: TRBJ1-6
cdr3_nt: TGTGCCAGCAGACCGGGACTCGGTAATTCACCCCTCCACTTT
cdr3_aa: CASRPGLGNSPLHF

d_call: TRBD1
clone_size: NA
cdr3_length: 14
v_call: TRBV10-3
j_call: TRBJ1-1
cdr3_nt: TGTGCCATCAGAACAGGGGGCGAGTACACTGAAGCTTTCTTT
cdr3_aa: CAIRTGGEYTEAFF

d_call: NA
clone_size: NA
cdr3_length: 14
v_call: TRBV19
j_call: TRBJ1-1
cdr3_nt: TGTGCCAGTACCTTGGACAGAATGAACACTGAAGCTTTCTTT
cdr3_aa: CASTLDRMNTEAFF

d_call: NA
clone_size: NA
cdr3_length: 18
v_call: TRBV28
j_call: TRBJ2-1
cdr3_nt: TGTGCCAGCGCGTTCCCCCCTGGGGGAGGGGGAGCGGACAATGAGCAGTTCTTC
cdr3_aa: CASAFPPGGGGADNEQFF

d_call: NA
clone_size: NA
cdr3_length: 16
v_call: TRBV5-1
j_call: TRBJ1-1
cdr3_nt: TGCGCCAGCAGCCCGCTGCTGGGGGGCGGTATCACTGAAGCTTTCTTT
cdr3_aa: CASSPLLGGGITEAFF

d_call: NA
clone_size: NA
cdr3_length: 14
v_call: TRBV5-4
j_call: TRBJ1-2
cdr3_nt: TGTGCCAGCAGCTTGGATTCACAGAACTATGGCTACACCTTC
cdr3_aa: CASSLDSQNYGYTF

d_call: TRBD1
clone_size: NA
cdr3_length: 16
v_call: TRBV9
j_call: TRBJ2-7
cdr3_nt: TGTGCCAGCAGCGATAACCGGGACAGGGGGCCCTACGAGCAGTACTTC
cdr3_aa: CASSDNRDRGPYEQYF

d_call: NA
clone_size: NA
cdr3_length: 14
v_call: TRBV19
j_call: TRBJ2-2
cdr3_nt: TGTGCCAGTAGTATGAGGCCTCGGTCCGGGGAGCTGTTTTTT
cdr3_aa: CASSMRPRSGELFF

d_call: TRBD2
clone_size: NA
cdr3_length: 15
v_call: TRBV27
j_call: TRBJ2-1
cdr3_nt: TGTGCCAGCATCTCCGGGACTAGCGGGAGAGGTGAGCAGTTCTTC
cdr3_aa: CASISGTSGRGEQFF

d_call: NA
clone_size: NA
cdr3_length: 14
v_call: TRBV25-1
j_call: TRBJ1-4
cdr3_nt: TGTGCCAGCGAGGGGTTTGGGGGTAATGAAAAACTGTTTTTT
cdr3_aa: CASEGFGGNEKLFF

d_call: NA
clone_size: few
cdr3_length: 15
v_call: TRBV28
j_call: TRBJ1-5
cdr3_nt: TGTGCCAGCACTTTGGGGGTGGGGAGAACTCAGCCCCAGCATTTT
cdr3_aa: CASTLGVGRTQPQHF

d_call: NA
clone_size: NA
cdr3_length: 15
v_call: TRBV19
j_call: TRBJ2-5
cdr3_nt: TGTGCCAGTAGTTGGACGGGGGAGTACCAAGAGACCCAGTACTTC
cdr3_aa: CASSWTGEYQETQYF

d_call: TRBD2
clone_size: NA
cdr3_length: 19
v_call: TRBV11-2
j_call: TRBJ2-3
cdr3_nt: TGTGCCAGCAGCCACACCCCAGGACTAGCGGGAGTGGGCACAGATACGCAGTATTTT
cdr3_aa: CASSHTPGLAGVGTDTQYF

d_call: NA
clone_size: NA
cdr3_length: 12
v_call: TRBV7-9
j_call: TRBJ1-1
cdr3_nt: TGTGCCAGCAGCGCAACCTGGGATAAAGCTTTCTTT
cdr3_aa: CASSATWDKAFF

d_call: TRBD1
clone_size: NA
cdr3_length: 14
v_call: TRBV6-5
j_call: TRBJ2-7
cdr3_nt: TGTGCCAGCAGATCCTTGGGACAGGGCTACGAGCAGTACTTC
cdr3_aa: CASRSLGQGYEQYF

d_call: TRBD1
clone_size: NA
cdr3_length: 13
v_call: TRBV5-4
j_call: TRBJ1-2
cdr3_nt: TGTGCCAGCAGCTTTCAGGGGGCGGCTGGCTACACCTTC
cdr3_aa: CASSFQGAAGYTF

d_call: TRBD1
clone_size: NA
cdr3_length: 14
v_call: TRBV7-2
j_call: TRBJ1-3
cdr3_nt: TGTGCCAGCAGCCTTAGGACAGGTGGAAACACCATATATTTT
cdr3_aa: CASSLRTGGNTIYF

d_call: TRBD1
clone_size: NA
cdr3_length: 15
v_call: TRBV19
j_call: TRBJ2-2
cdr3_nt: TGTGCCAGTAGCCGACAGGGTATGAACACCGGGGAGCTGTTTTTT
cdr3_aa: CASSRQGMNTGELFF

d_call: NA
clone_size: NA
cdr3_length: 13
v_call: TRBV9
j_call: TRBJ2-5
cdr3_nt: TGTGCCAGCAGCGCCAGCCTCCAAGAGACCCAGTACTTC
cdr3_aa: CASSASLQETQYF

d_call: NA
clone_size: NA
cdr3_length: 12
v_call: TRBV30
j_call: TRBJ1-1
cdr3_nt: TGTGCCTGGAGTGTAATGGGCCAGGTAGCTTTCTTT
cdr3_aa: CAWSVMGQVAFF

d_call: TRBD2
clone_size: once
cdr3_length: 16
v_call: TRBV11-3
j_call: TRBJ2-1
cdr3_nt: TGTGCCAGCAGCCGGCATGGGGCGGGAGTATACAATGAGCAGTTCTTC
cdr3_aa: CASSRHGAGVYNEQFF